Shown below are 15 T cell receptor beta chains from a single sample sequenced in a study of T cell changes during pregnancy in multiple sclerosis. TCRdb's table, derived via immunoSEQ multiplex PCR, lists solely in-frame clones and lacks some. The data show around 25,000 clones, with roughly 80% seen just once and about 15% held by the top ten. This specimen consisted of CD8+ T cells from peripheral blood mononuclear cells, obtained in the first trimester of pregnancy. These receptors all come from a female donor in good health, enrolled as a control in a pregnancy study.

V gene TRBV6-1 combines with J gene TRBJ2-3; D remains unclear. V lost 1 base to trimming and J lost 4 bases, with 18 bases between them. CDR1 is MNHNS and CDR2 is SASEGT in the germline V gene. The CDR3 contains 17 residues. As DNA, the CDR3 is TGTGCCAGCAGTGAAGTGACGTCCCTTTGGAGCGCAGATACGCAGTATTTT. It translates to CASSEVTSLWSADTQYF.

In this sample, this clone turned up a few times. The chain carries TRBV7-3 and TRBJ2-3; perhaps TRBD2 as D (6 bases). Germline loops: CDR1 SGHTA, CDR2 FQGTGA. This CDR3 comprises 14 residues. V was cut by 5 bases and J by 3 bases, with 12 bases left in between. The CDR3 loop reads CASSDSGLTDTQYF. DNA of the CDR3: TGTGCCAGCAGCGACTCGGGACTGACAGATACGCAGTATTTT.

The V gene is TRBV9, the J gene TRBJ2-5, with 10 positions matching TRBD1. The CDR3 has 15 amino acids. The V gene's germline CDR1 is SGDLS and CDR2 YYNGEE. V was clipped by 4 bases and J by 0 bases; unmatched bases: 3. The CDR3 coding sequence is TGTGCCAGCAGCACGGGACAGGGGTACCAAGAGACCCAGTACTTC. This gives the protein CASSTGQGYQETQYF.

The gene calls are TRBV6-7 and TRBJ1-2; D is perhaps TRBD1 (5 bases). TRBV6-7 is given ORF status, its function remaining uncertain. Trimming removed 6 bases at V and 4 bases at J, with 12 bases between. The CDR3 has 13 amino acids. The CDR3 DNA reads TGTGCCAGCAGCCTTGACAGTTTCTATGGCTACACCTTC. This codes for CASSLDSFYGYTF.

The chain recombines TRBV10-2 with TRBJ2-3, with TRBD2 matching 11 bases. Germline CDR1 and CDR2: WSHSY and SAAADI. V was pared by 5 bases and J by 2 bases, with 6 bases of the junction left unmatched. The CDR3 totals 16 residues. For the CDR3, the DNA is TGCGCCAGCAGTCAAAGACTAGCGGGGCTCACAGATACGCAGTATTTT. Translated: CASSQRLAGLTDTQYF.

This rearrangement joins TRBV5-3 to TRBJ2-7, with no clear D. TRBV5-3 is treated as an ORF (open reading frame) with a function not yet certain. V lost 0 bases, J lost 2 bases, and 3 bases lay in between. The CDR3 covers 12 residues. The CDR3 is CARSLATYEQYF. The CDR3 DNA follows: TGTGCCAGAAGCTTGGCTACCTACGAGCAGTACTTC.

This clone was seen a single time. The rearrangement joins TRBV19 to TRBJ1-5; D unresolved. CDR1 is LNHDA, CDR2 SQIVND, per germline (reference sequence). Trimming took 3 bases from V and 9 from J, leaving 12 bases between them. The CDR3 contains 13 residues. CDR3 sequence: CASSIGNKGPQHF. The CDR3 bases are TGTGCCAGTAGTATCGGGAATAAGGGGCCCCAGCATTTT.

The J gene is TRBJ2-5, the V gene TRBV4-1, with D hard to call. Judging by the DNA end, TRBJ2-7 fits better; the J call may be wrong. This CDR3 comprises 13 residues. Germline values: CDR1 MGHRA, CDR2 YSYEKL. Written as DNA, the CDR3 is TGCGCCAGCAGCCGTAGCATAGAATACGAGCAGTACTTC. Protein product: CASSRSIEYEQYF.

The CDR3 here is CASSLRARGGGYTF. The DNA of the CDR3 is TGTGCCAGCAGTTTGAGGGCCCGGGGAGGGGGCTACACCTTC. The gene calls are TRBV27 and TRBJ1-2; D is uncertain. This CDR3 has 14 amino acids. The germline V gene has CDR1 MNHEY and CDR2 SMNVEV (reference sequence). V lost 3 bases to trimming and J lost 8 bases, with 16 bases between them.

The rearrangement uses TRBV11-2 and TRBJ2-3; 8 nucleotides align to TRBD2. CDR1 is SGHAT and CDR2 is FQNNGV in the germline V gene. The CDR3 spans 15 residues. V lost 0 bases and J lost 4; bases outside the gene matches: 3. DNA of the CDR3: TGTGCCAGCAGCTTAGATATTAGCGGGGCAGATACGCAGTATTTT. Amino acids: CASSLDISGADTQYF.

This sequence joins TRBV7-9 and TRBJ2-5, with 13 nucleotides matching TRBD2. V was clipped by 3 bases and J by 5 bases; unmatched bases: 12. Germline V gives CDR1 SEHNR, CDR2 FQNEAQ (reference sequence). There are 18 residues in the CDR3. DNA of the CDR3: TGTGCCAGCAGCTTGGGACTAGCGGGAAGACGATCCGGGGAGACCCAGTACTTC. Translated: CASSLGLAGRRSGETQYF.

This clone showed up just once. V is TRBV7-9 and J is TRBJ2-7; 8 nucleotides match TRBD1. Germline CDR1 reads SEHNR; CDR2 reads FQNEAQ (reference sequence). The J segment lost 2 bases and the V segment lost 5 bases, leaving 2 bases of the junction unmatched. The CDR3 is made up of 13 amino acids. The DNA of the CDR3 is TGTGCCAGCAGCCCGGACAGGGCCTACGAGCAGTACTTC. This encodes CASSPDRAYEQYF. The full variable domain, completed using reference TRBV7-9 and TRBJ2-7, is DTGVSQNPRHKITKRGQNVTFRCDPISEHNRLYWYRQTLGQGPEFLTYFQNEAQLEKSRLLSDRFSAERPKGSFSTLEIQRTEQGDSAMYLCASSPDRAYEQYFGPGTRLTVT.

This clone has only one observation. V and J are TRBV7-9 and TRBJ1-1, with 8 bases fitting TRBD1. V was pared by 3 bases and J by 1 base, with 4 bases of the junction left unmatched. The germline gives CDR1 SEHNR, CDR2 FQNEAQ (reference sequence). The CDR3 sequence is 15 residues long. In DNA, the CDR3 is TGTGCCAGCAGCTTGGGGACAGGCGGGAACACTGAAGCTTTCTTT. Amino acid sequence: CASSLGTGGNTEAFF.

The chain combines TRBV6-6 with TRBJ1-3; 9 bases are a match to TRBD1. The V and J ends lost 7 bases and 3 bases, in that order; junction bases with no gene match: 7. Per germline, CDR1 MNHNY and CDR2 SVGAGI (reference sequence). This CDR3 region has 15 residues. Here the CDR3 DNA reads TGTGCCAGCACTCACTTGACAGGGGGTGGAAACACCATATATTTT. Amino acid sequence: CASTHLTGGGNTIYF.

V gene TRBV4-3 combines with J gene TRBJ2-3, with a tentative D call TRBD2 (6 bases). CDR1 and CDR2 from the germline V gene are LGHNA and YSLEER. V dropped 8 bases and J dropped 0 bases, with 12 bases sitting between them. This CDR3 region has 14 residues. The CDR3 spells CASPLGGSTDTQYF. The CDR3 region has the DNA TGCGCCAGCCCGCTGGGGGGAAGCACAGATACGCAGTATTTT.